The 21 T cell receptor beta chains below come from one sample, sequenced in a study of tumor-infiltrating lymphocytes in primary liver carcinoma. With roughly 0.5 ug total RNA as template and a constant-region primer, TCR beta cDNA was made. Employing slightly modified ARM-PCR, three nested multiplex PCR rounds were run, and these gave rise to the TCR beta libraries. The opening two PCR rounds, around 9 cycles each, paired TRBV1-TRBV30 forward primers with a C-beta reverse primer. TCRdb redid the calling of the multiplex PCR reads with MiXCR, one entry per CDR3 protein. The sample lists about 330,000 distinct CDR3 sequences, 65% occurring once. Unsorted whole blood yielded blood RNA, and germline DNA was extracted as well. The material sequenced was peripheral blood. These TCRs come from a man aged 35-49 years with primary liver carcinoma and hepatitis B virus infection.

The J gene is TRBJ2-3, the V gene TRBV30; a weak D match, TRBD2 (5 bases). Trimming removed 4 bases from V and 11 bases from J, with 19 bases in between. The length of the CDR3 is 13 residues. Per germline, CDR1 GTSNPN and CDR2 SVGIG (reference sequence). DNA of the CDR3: TGTGCCTGGACCCCTGATAGCGCGAATAAGCAGTATTTT. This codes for CAWTPDSANKQYF.

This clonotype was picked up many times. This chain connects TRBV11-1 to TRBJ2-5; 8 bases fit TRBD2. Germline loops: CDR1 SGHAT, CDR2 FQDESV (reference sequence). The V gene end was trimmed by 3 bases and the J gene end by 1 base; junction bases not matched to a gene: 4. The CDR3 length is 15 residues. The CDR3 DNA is TGTGCCAGCAGCTTTAGACTAGCGATCCAAGAGACCCAGTACTTC. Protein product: CASSFRLAIQETQYF. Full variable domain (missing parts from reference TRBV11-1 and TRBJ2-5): EAEVAQSPRYKITEKSQAVAFWCDPISGHATLYWYRQILGQGPELLVQFQDESVVDDSQLPKDRFSAERLKGVDSTLKIQPAELGDSAMYLCASSFRLAIQETQYFGPGTRLLVL.

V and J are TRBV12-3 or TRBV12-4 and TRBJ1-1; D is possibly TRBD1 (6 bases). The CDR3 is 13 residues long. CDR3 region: CTNSSGQNTEAFF. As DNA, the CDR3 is TGTACCAACAGTTCGGGACAGAACACTGAAGCTTTCTTT.

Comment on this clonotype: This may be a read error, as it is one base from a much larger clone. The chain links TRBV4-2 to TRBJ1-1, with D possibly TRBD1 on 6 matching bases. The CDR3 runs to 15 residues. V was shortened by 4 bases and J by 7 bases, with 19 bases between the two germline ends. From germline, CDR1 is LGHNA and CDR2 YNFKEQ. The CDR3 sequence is CASSRSAGGDIEAFF. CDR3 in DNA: TGTGCCAGCAGCCGGTCTGCGGGGGGGGACATTGAAGCTTTCTTT.

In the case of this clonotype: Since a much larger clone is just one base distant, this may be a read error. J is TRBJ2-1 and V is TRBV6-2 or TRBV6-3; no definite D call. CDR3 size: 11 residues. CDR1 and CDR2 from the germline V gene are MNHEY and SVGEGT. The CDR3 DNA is TGTGCCAGCAGTTACCTGGCGGTTGAGTTATTC. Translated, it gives CASSYLAVELF.

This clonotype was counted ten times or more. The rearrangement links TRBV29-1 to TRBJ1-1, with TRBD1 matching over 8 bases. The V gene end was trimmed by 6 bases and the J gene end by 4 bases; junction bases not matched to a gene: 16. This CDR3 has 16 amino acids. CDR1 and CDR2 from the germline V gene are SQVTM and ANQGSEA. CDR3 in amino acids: CSVLTFDRGRGTEAFF. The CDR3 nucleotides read TGCAGCGTCTTAACCTTTGACAGGGGTAGGGGCACTGAAGCTTTCTTT. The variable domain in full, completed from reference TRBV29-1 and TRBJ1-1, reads SAVISQKPSRDICQRGTSLTIQCQVDSQVTMMFWYRQQPGQSLTLIATANQGSEATYESGFVIDKFPISRPNLTFSTLTVSNMSPEDSSIYLCSVLTFDRGRGTEAFFGQGTRLTVV.

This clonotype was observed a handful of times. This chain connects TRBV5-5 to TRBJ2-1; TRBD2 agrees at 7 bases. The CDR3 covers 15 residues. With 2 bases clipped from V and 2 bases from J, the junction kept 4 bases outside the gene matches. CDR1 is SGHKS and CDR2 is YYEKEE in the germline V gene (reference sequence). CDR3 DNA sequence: TGTGCCAGCAGCTTTCTAGCGGTTACCTACAATGAGCAGTTCTTC. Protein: CASSFLAVTYNEQFF.

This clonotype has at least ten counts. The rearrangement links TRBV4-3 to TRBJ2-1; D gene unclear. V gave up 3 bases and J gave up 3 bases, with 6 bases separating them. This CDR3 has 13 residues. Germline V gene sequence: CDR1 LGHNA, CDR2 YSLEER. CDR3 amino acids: CASSQGYYNEQFF. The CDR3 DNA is TGCGCCAGCAGCCAGGGGTACTACAATGAGCAGTTCTTC.

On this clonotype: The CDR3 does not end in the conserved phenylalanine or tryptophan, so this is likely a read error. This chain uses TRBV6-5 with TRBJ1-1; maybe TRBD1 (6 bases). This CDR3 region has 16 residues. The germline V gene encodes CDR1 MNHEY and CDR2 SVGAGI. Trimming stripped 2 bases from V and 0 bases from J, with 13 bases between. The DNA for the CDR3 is TGTGCCAGCAGTTACGGGGGGCTTGGTCTGAACACTGAAGCTTTCTCT. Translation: CASSYGGLGLNTEAFS.

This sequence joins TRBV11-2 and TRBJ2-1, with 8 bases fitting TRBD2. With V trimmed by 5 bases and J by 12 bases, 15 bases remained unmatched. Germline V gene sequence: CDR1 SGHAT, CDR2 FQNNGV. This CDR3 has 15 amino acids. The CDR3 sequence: CASSQVGLGSHVQFF. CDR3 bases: TGTGCCAGCAGCCAAGTGGGACTAGGGTCTCATGTGCAGTTCTTC.

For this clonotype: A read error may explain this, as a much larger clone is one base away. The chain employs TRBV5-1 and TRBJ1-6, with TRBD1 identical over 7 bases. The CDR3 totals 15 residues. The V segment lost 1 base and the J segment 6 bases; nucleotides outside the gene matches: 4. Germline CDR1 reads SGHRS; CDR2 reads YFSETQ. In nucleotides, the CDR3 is TGCGCCAGCAGCTTGTCGGGACAGTGTAATTCACCCCTCCACTTT. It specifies CASSLSGQCNSPLHF.

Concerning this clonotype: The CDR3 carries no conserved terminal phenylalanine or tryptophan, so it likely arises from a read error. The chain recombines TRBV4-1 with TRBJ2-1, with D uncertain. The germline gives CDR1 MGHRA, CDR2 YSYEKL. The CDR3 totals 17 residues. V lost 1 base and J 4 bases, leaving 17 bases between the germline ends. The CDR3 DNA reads TGCGCCAGCAGCCAAGGACTCTTGCGGAACTGGTACAATGAGCAGTTCCTC. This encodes CASSQGLLRNWYNEQFL.

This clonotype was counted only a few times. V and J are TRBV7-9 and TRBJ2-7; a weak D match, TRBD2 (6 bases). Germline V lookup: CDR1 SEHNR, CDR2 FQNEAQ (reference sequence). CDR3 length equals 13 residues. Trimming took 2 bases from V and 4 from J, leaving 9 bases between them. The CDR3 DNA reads TGTGCCAGCAGCTTATTGGAGGGATACGAGCAGTACTTC. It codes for CASSLLEGYEQYF.

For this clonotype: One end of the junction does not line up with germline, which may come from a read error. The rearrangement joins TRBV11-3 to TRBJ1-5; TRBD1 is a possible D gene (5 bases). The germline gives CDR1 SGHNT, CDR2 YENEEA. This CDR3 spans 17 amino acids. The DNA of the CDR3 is TGTGCCAGCAGCGTAGGGCAGAGGGCCAGGGCTCTGGCAGCCCCATCATTT. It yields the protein CASSVGQRARALAAPSF.

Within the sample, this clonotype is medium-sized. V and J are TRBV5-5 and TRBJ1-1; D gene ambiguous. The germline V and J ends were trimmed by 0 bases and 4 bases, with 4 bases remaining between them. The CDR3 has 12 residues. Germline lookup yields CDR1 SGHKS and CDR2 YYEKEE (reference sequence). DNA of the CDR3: TGTGCCAGCAGCTTGGTAGGCACTGAAGCTTTCTTT. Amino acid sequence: CASSLVGTEAFF. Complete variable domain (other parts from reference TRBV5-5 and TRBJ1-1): DAGVTQSPTHLIKTRGQQVTLRCSPISGHKSVSWYQQVLGQGPQFIFQYYEKEERGRGNFPDRFSARQFPNYSSELNVNALLLGDSALYLCASSLVGTEAFFGQGTRLTVV.

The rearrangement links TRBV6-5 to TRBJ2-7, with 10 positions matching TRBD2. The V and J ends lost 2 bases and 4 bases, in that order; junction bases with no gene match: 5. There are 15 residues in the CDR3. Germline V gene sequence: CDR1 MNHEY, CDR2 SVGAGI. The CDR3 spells CASSYGTSVIYEQYF. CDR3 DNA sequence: TGTGCCAGCAGTTACGGGACTAGCGTGATATACGAGCAGTACTTC.

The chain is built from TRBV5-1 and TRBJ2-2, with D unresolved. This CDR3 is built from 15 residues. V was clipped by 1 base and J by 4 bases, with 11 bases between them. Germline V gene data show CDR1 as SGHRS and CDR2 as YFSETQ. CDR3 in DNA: TGCGCCAGCAGCTTGATTGACGGGTCCACCGGGGAGCTGTTTTTT. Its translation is CASSLIDGSTGELFF.

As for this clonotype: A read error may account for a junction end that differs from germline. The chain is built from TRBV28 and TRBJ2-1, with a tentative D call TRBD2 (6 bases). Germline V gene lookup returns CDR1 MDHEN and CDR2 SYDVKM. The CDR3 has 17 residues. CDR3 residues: CASSPWGSGESYNERFF. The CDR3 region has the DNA TGTGCCAGCAGTCCCTGGGGTAGCGGAGAGTCCTACAATGAGCGGTTCTTC.

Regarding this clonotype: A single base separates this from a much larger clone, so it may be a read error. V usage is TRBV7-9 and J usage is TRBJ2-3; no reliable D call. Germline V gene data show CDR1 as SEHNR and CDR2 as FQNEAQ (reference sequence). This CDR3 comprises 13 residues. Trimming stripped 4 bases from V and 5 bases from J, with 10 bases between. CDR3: CASSSSQRDTQYF. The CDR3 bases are TGTGCCAGCAGCTCAAGCCAGAGAGATACGCAGTATTTT.

This CDR3 reads CASSFTSRRTYNEQFF. The DNA of the CDR3 is TGTGCCAGCAGTTTCACTAGCCGTCGGACCTACAATGAGCAGTTCTTC. V usage is TRBV6-5 and J usage is TRBJ2-1, with D perhaps TRBD2 (6 bases). This CDR3 region has 16 residues. Trimming shortened V by 4 bases and J by 2 bases, and 15 bases separated the two germline ends. Germline-derived CDR1 and CDR2 are MNHEY and SVGAGI.

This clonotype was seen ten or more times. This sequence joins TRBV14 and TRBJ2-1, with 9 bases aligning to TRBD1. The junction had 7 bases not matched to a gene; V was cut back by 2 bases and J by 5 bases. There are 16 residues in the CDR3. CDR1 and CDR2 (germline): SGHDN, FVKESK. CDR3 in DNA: TGTGCCAGCAGCCAACGACAGGGGGTAAGAAACAATGAGCAGTTCTTC. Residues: CASSQRQGVRNNEQFF.